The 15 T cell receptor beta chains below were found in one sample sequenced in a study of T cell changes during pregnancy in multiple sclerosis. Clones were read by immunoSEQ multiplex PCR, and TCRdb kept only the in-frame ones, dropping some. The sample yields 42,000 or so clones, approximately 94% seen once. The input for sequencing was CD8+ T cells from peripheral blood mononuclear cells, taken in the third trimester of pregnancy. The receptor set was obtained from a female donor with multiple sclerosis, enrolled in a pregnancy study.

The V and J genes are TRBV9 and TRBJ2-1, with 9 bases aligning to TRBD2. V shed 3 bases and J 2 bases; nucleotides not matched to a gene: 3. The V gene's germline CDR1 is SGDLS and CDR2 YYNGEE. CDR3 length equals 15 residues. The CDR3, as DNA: TGTGCCAGCAGCGCCCGGACTAGCGCCTACAATGAGCAGTTCTTC. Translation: CASSARTSAYNEQFF.

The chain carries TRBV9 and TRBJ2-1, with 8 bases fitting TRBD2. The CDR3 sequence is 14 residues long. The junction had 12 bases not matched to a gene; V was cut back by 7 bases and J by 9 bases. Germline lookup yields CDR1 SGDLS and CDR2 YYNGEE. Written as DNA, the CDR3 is TGTGCCAGCGGGCTGGCGGGAGGAACAGGTGAGCAGTTCTTC. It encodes CASGLAGGTGEQFF.

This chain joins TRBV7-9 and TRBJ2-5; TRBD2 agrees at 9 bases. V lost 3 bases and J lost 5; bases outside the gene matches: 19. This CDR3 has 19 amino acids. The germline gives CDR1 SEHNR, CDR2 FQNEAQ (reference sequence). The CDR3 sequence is CASSLETILAGTGGETQYF. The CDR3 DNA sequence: TGTGCCAGCAGCTTGGAGACGATTCTAGCGGGGACGGGGGGGGAGACCCAGTACTTC.

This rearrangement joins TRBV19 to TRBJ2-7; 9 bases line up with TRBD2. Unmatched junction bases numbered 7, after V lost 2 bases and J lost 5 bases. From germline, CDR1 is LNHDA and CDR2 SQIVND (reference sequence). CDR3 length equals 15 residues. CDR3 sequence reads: CASSINAGGIDEQYF. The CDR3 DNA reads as TGTGCCAGTAGTATAAACGCGGGAGGGATCGACGAGCAGTACTTC. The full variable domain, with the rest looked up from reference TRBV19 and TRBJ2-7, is DGGITQSPKYLFRKEGQNVTLSCEQNLNHDAMYWYRQDPGQGLRLIYYSQIVNDFQKGDIAEGYSVSREKKESFPLTVTSAQKNPTAFYLCASSINAGGIDEQYFGPGTRLTVT.

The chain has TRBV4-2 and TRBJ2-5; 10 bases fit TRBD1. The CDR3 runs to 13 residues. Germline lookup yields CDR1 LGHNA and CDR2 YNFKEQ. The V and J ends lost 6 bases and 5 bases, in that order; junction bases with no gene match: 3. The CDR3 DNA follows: TGTGCCAGCAGACCGGACAGGGGGGAGACCCAGTACTTC. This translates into CASRPDRGETQYF.

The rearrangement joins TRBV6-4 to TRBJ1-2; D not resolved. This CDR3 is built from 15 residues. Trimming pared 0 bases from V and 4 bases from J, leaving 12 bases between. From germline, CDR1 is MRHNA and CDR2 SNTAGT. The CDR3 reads CASSDSGSSSYGYTF. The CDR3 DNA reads TGTGCCAGCAGTGACTCGGGCAGTTCGAGCTATGGCTACACCTTC.

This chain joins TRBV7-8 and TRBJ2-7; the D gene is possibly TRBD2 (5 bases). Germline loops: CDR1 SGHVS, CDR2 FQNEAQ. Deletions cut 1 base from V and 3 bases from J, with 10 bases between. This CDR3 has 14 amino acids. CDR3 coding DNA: TGTGCCAGCAGCTTAGGGTTAGGGAGCTACGAGCAGTACTTC. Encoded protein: CASSLGLGSYEQYF.

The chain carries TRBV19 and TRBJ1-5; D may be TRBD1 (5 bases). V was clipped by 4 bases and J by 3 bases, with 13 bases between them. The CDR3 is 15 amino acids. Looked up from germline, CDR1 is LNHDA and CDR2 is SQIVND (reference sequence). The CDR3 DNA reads TGTGCCAGTAGTAACGTGGGAGGGGCCAATCAGCCCCAGCATTTT. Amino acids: CASSNVGGANQPQHF.

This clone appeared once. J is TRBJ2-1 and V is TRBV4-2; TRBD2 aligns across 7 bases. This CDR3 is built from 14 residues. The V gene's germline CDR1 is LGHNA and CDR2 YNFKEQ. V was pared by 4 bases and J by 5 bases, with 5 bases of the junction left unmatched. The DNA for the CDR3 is TGTGCCAGCAGCCGAACCGGGACTAACAATGAGCAGTTCTTC. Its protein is CASSRTGTNNEQFF.

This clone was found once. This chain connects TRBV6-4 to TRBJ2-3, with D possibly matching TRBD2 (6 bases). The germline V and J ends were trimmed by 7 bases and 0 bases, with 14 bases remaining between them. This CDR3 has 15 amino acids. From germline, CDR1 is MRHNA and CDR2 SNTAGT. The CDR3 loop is CASTKEGGSTDTQYF. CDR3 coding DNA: TGTGCCAGCACGAAGGAGGGCGGGAGCACAGATACGCAGTATTTT.

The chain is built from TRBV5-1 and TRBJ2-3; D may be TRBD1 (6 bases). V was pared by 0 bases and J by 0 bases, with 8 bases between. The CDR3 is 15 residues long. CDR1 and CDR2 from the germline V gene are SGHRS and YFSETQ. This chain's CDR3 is CASSLEQGSTDTQYF. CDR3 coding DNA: TGCGCCAGCAGCTTGGAACAGGGAAGCACAGATACGCAGTATTTT.

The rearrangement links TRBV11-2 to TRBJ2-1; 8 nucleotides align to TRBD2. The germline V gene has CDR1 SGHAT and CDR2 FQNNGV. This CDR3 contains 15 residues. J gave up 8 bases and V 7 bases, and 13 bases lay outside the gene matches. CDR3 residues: CASIMWREESDEQFF. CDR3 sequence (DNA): TGTGCCAGCATCATGTGGCGGGAGGAGAGTGATGAGCAGTTCTTC.

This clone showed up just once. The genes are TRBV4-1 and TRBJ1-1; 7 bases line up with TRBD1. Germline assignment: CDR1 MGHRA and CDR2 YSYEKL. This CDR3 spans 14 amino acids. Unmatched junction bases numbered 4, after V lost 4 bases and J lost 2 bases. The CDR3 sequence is CASSLTGDNTEAFF. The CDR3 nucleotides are TGCGCCAGCAGCCTTACAGGGGATAACACTGAAGCTTTCTTT.

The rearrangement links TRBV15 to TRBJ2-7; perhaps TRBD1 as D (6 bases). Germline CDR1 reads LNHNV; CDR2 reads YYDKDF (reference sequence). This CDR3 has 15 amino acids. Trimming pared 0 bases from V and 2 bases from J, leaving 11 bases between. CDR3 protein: CATSRDWAGAYEQYF. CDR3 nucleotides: TGTGCCACCAGCAGAGATTGGGCAGGGGCCTACGAGCAGTACTTC.

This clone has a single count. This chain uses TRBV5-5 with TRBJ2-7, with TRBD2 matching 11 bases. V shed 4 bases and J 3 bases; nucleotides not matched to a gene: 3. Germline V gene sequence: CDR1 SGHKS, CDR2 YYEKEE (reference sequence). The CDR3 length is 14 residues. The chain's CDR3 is CASSPGTSGYEQYF. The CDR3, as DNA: TGTGCCAGCAGCCCGGGGACTAGCGGCTACGAGCAGTACTTC. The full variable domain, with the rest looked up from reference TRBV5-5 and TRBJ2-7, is DAGVTQSPTHLIKTRGQQVTLRCSPISGHKSVSWYQQVLGQGPQFIFQYYEKEERGRGNFPDRFSARQFPNYSSELNVNALLLGDSALYLCASSPGTSGYEQYFGPGTRLTVT.